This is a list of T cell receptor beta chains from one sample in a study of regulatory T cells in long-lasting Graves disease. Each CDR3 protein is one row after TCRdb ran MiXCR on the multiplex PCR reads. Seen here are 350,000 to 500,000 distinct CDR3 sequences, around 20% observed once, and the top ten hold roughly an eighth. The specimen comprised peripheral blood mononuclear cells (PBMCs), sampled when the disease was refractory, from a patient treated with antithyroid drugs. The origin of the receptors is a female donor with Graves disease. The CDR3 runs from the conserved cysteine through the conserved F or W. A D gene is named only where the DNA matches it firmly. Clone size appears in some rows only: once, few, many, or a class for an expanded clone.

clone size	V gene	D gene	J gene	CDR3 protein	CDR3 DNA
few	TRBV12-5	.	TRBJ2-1	CASGIWEGDSYNEQFF	TGTGCTAGTGGTATCTGGGAGGGGGACTCCTACAATGAGCAGTTCTTC
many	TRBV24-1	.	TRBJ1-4	CATSDTRDIHEKLFF	TGTGCCACCAGTGATACCCGGGACATCCATGAAAAACTGTTTTTT
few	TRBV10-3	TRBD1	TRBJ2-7	CAISEDRVGEQYF	TGTGCCATCAGTGAGGACAGGGTGGGCGAGCAGTACTTC
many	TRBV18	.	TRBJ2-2	CASSPTRVTGELFF	TGTGCCAGCTCACCAACCAGGGTCACCGGGGAGCTGTTTTTT
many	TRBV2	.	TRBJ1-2	CASSEYGYTF	TGTGCCAGCAGCGAGTATGGCTACACCTTC
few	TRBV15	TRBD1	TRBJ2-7	CATSPGQGPYEQYF	TGTGCCACCAGCCCGGGACAGGGGCCCTACGAGCAGTACTTC
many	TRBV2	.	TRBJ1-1	CASREEDGNTEAFF	TGTGCCAGCAGGGAGGAGGACGGGAACACTGAAGCTTTCTTT
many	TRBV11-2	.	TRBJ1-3	CASSLGGRTAGNTIYF	TGTGCCAGCAGCTTAGGTGGCCGAACAGCTGGAAACACCATATATTTT
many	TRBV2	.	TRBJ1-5	CASSKDGSSNQPQHF	TGTGCCAGCAGTAAAGACGGGAGTAGCAATCAGCCCCAGCATTTT
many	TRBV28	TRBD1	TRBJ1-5	CASSTRDRQNQPQHF	TGTGCCAGCAGTACCCGGGACAGACAGAATCAGCCCCAGCATTTT
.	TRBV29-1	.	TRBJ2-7	CSVDRASEKYF	TGCAGCGTTGATAGGGCTAGCGAGAAGTACTTC
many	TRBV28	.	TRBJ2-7	CASSDTADEQYF	TGTGCCAGCAGTGATACAGCGGACGAGCAGTACTTC
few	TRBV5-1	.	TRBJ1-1	CASSSTGPGDTEAFF	TGCGCCAGCAGCTCGACCGGCCCCGGGGACACTGAAGCTTTCTTT
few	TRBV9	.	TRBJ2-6	CASSVNPGGTGANVLTF	TGTGCCAGCAGCGTAAACCCCGGGGGTACCGGGGCCAACGTCCTGACTTTC
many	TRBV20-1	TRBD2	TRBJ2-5	CSARDLSGSQETQYF	TGCAGTGCTAGAGATCTTAGCGGGAGTCAAGAGACCCAGTACTTC
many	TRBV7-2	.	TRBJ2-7	CASSPIWRLSEQYF	TGTGCCAGCAGCCCTATCTGGCGTTTAAGCGAGCAGTACTTC
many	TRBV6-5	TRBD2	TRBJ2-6	CASSYSVAGGPGANVLTF	TGTGCCAGCAGTTACTCGGTAGCGGGAGGGCCTGGGGCCAACGTCCTGACTTTC
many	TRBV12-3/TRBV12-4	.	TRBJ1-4	CASSVKNNEKLFF	TGTGCCAGCAGTGTAAAGAATAATGAAAAACTGTTTTTT
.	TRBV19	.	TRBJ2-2	CASSIEGPINTGELFF	TGTGCCAGTAGTATAGAAGGACCGATAAACACCGGGGAGCTGTTTTTT
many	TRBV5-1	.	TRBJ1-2	CASSKSMDSYGYTF	TGCGCCAGCAGCAAATCCATGGACAGCTATGGCTACACCTTC
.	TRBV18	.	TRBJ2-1	CASSPGTVSSYNEQFF	TGTGCCAGCTCACCGGGGACTGTTAGCTCCTACAATGAGCAGTTCTTC
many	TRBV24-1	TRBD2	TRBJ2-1	CATSDFLAGEYNEQFF	TGTGCCACCAGTGATTTTCTAGCGGGAGAGTACAATGAGCAGTTCTTC
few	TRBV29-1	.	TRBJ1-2	CSVFRKSYGYTF	TGCAGCGTTTTTAGGAAAAGTTATGGCTACACCTTC
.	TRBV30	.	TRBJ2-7	CAWTGTAPGGEQYF	TGTGCCTGGACCGGGACGGCTCCTGGGGGGGAGCAGTACTTC
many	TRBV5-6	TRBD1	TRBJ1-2	CASSLGGVSGYTF	TGTGCCAGCAGCCTAGGGGGCGTGAGCGGCTACACCTTC
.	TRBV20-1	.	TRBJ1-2	CSARDPSDSLPLYGYTF	TGCAGTGCTAGAGATCCTTCCGATAGCCTACCTCTCTATGGCTACACCTTC
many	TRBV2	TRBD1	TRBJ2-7	CASSEARGTEQYF	TGTGCCAGCAGTGAAGCCAGGGGGACCGAGCAGTACTTC
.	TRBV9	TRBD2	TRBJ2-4	CASSVDLGLGEGIQYF	TGTGCCAGCAGCGTGGATCTGGGACTAGGGGAGGGCATTCAGTACTTC
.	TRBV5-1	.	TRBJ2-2	CASSLQAGNTGELFF	TGCGCCAGCAGCTTACAGGCAGGCAACACCGGGGAGCTGTTTTTT
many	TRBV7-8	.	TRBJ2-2	CASSLVAGGTGELFF	TGTGCCAGCAGCTTAGTGGCTGGGGGCACCGGGGAGCTGTTTTTT
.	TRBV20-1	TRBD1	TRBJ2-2	CSATGTGGVTGELFF	TGCAGTGCCACCGGGACAGGGGGCGTCACCGGGGAGCTGTTTTTT
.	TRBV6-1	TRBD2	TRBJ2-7	CASRRGLADSYEQYF	TGTGCCAGCAGACGGGGACTAGCGGACTCCTACGAGCAGTACTTC
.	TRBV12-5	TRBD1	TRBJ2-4	CASGPGTGVWANIQYF	TGTGCTAGTGGTCCAGGGACAGGGGTTTGGGCGAACATTCAGTACTTC
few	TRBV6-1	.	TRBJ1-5	CASSEEVALPQPQHF	TGTGCCAGCAGTGAAGAAGTTGCATTGCCTCAGCCCCAGCATTTT
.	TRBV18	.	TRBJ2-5	CASSPQWTPQETQYF	TGTGCCAGCTCACCACAGTGGACTCCTCAAGAGACCCAGTACTTC
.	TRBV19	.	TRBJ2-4	CASSILKAENIQYF	TGTGCCAGTAGTATATTGAAAGCGGAAAACATTCAGTACTTC
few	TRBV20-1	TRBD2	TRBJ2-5	CSARGLAVGYRETQYF	TGCAGTGCTCGCGGACTAGCGGTGGGGTATAGGGAGACCCAGTACTTC
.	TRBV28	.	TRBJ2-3	CASSPPQGRTDTQYF	TGTGCCAGCAGCCCACCCCAGGGAAGGACAGATACGCAGTATTTT
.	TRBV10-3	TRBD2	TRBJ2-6	CAIGEAGDPGVGANVLTF	TGTGCCATCGGGGAGGCGGGGGACCCCGGTGTGGGGGCCAACGTCCTGACTTTC